This T cell receptor beta chain stems from a study of blood T cell repertoires in COVID-19. Study-level information: The samples span acute and convalescent COVID-19 from the United States, Italy and Spain. PBMCs, B-cell-depleted T cells, or T cells were the source of the cDNA or gDNA that made up the material.

Source study methods: By means of reference gene primer amplification, nucleated cell counts were estimated. Repertoires were generated with immunoSEQ multiplex PCR, while TCRdb's copy carries only in-frame clones and drops some. The DNA gave D and trimming, while V, J and clone size come from that table. This repertoire shows about 220,000 clones, approximately 89% found once; its top ten account for 2.5%. Participants' own reports of clinical history determined their cohort assignment. The CDR3 consists of 16 residues. V was trimmed by 1 base and J by 7 bases, leaving 20 bases between them. Germline CDR1 SEHNR, CDR2 FQNEAQ (reference sequence).

This TCR came from a woman in her forties with acute COVID-19. V gene TRBV7-9 combines with J gene TRBJ2-7; D is possibly TRBD2 (7 bases). Sequenced: PBMCs or T cells enriched from blood (not recorded which). CDR3 loop: CASSLVGGEGGMEQYV. CDR3 nucleotides: TGTGCCAGCAGCTTAGTTGGAGGGGAGGGGGGCATGGAGCAGTACGTC.